These 20 T cell receptor beta chains share one sample of origin, sequenced in a study of blood T cell repertoires in COVID-19. The repertoire was sequenced with immunoSEQ multiplex PCR; TCRdb's copy has only in-frame clones and lacks some. In the table there are about 200,000 clones, 88% of which are singletons. The sequencing input was peripheral blood. The origin of the receptors is a man aged 18-30 years with active or convalescent COVID-19.

This clone was seen once. The chain links TRBV30 to TRBJ1-5, with 8 nucleotides matching TRBD1. The V and J ends lost 1 base and 4 bases, in that order; junction bases with no gene match: 3. The CDR3 loop spans 14 amino acids. CDR1 is GTSNPN and CDR2 is SVGIG in the germline V gene (reference sequence). The CDR3 bases are TGTGCCTGGAGTGGGGGACAGGCTAATCAGCCCCAGCATTTT. Its translation is CAWSGGQANQPQHF. Full variable domain (outside the CDR3, taken from reference TRBV30 and TRBJ1-5): SQTIHQWPATLVQPVGSPLSLECTVEGTSNPNLYWYRQAAGRGLQLLFYSVGIGQISSEVPQNLSASRPQDRQFILSSKKLLLSDSGFYLCAWSGGQANQPQHFGDGTRLSIL.

This clone occurred once. This rearrangement joins TRBV10-2 to TRBJ2-5, with 9 bases matching TRBD2. The J segment lost 2 bases and the V segment lost 3 bases, leaving 7 bases of the junction unmatched. The CDR3 sequence is 16 residues long. Germline CDR1 and CDR2: WSHSY and SAAADI. The CDR3 DNA reads TGCGCCAGCAGTGATTGGGGGGCGGGGGGGCAAGAGACCCAGTACTTC. Its translation is CASSDWGAGGQETQYF.

The chain joins TRBV11-3 to TRBJ2-2, with TRBD1 matching over 7 bases. Germline V gene lookup returns CDR1 SGHNT and CDR2 YENEEA. This CDR3 is 14 amino acids long. J gave up 6 bases and V 1 base, and 2 bases lay outside the gene matches. The CDR3 protein is CASSLVQGAGELFF. As DNA, the CDR3 is TGTGCCAGCAGCTTAGTCCAGGGGGCCGGGGAGCTGTTTTTT.

This chain uses TRBV7-2 with TRBJ2-1; 13 bases are shared with TRBD2. The germline V gene has CDR1 SGHTA and CDR2 FQGNSA. This CDR3 contains 15 residues. The trim removed 3 bases at V and 8 bases at J, leaving 4 bases unmatched. CDR3: CASSLTSGGPYEQFF. CDR3 in DNA: TGTGCCAGCAGCTTGACTAGCGGGGGGCCCTATGAGCAGTTCTTC.

The chain uses TRBV10-3 and TRBJ1-1; D unresolved. The CDR3 runs to 12 residues. Trimming stripped 2 bases from V and 7 bases from J, with 8 bases between. Germline V lookup: CDR1 ENHRY, CDR2 SYGVKD. The CDR3 loop is CAISEDNHEAFF. The CDR3 DNA follows: TGTGCCATCAGTGAGGACAACCATGAAGCTTTCTTT.

The genes are TRBV30 and TRBJ1-2, with 7 bases matching TRBD1. The V and J ends lost 0 bases and 4 bases, in that order; junction bases with no gene match: 5. Germline CDR1 is GTSNPN and CDR2 is SVGIG (reference sequence). The CDR3 sequence is 14 residues long. The CDR3 sequence is CAWSVKGAAYGYTF. CDR3 sequence (DNA): TGTGCCTGGAGTGTCAAGGGGGCGGCCTATGGCTACACCTTC. Together with reference TRBV30 and TRBJ1-2, the CDR3 gives the full variable domain: SQTIHQWPATLVQPVGSPLSLECTVEGTSNPNLYWYRQAAGRGLQLLFYSVGIGQISSEVPQNLSASRPQDRQFILSSKKLLLSDSGFYLCAWSVKGAAYGYTFGSGTRLTVV.

This clone was found once. The rearrangement links TRBV7-2 to TRBJ2-1; 7 positions agree with TRBD1. The CDR3 is made up of 16 amino acids. The trim removed 0 bases at V and 0 bases at J, leaving 2 bases unmatched. Germline assignment: CDR1 SGHTA and CDR2 FQGNSA. CDR3 residues: CASSLAGGHSYNEQFF. CDR3 in DNA: TGTGCCAGCAGCTTAGCAGGGGGCCACTCCTACAATGAGCAGTTCTTC.

This chain links TRBV7-3 with TRBJ2-3; D possibly corresponds to TRBD1 (5 bases). Germline assignment: CDR1 SGHTA and CDR2 FQGTGA. Between the trimmed V and J ends, which lost 2 bases and 5 bases, there was a span of 11 bases. The CDR3 is 14 residues long. CDR3 in DNA: TGTGCCAGCAGCTTAGGGGCCACTGGAGATACGCAGTATTTT. Amino acids: CASSLGATGDTQYF.

The gene calls are TRBV2 and TRBJ1-2; perhaps TRBD1 as D (6 bases). CDR1 and CDR2 (germline): SNHLY, FYNNEI. The CDR3 covers 13 residues. With 5 bases removed from V and 4 bases from J, the gap between germline ends came to 11 bases. The chain's CDR3 is CASSPMGAYGYTF. The CDR3 bases are TGTGCCAGCAGTCCAATGGGGGCCTATGGCTACACCTTC.

This clone showed up just a few times. This sample includes further DNA sequences coding for the same CDR3. The chain joins TRBV30 to TRBJ2-7; the D gene is possibly TRBD1 (6 bases). Germline CDR1 and CDR2: GTSNPN and SVGIG (reference sequence). Deletions cut 5 bases from V and 2 bases from J, with 10 bases between. The CDR3 runs to 12 residues. Written as DNA, the CDR3 is TGTGCCTGGCAAGGACAGACCTACGAGCAGTACTTC. This sequence encodes CAWQGQTYEQYF.

This clone was detected only a few times. The CDR3 loop reads CASRAGTGSNQPQHF. The CDR3 nucleotides are TGTGCCAGCAGGGCCGGGACAGGGAGCAATCAGCCCCAGCATTTT. The chain couples TRBV2 to TRBJ1-5; 9 nucleotides align to TRBD1. The CDR3 is made up of 15 amino acids. The germline V gene encodes CDR1 SNHLY and CDR2 FYNNEI. With 6 bases clipped from V and 1 base from J, the junction kept 4 bases outside the gene matches.

The V gene is TRBV3-1 (or the pseudogene TRBV3-2), the J gene TRBJ1-1; D call uncertain. Germline V lookup: CDR1 LGHDT, CDR2 YNNKEL (reference sequence). This CDR3 has 16 amino acids. Trimming took off 4 bases at V and 5 bases at J, with 20 bases between the two ends. For the CDR3, the DNA is TGTGCCAGCAGCCGATACGCACAGCCGGTAGGTACTGAAGCTTTCTTT. This encodes CASSRYAQPVGTEAFF.

V is TRBV19 and J is TRBJ1-2; no reliable D call. Germline lookup yields CDR1 LNHDA and CDR2 SQIVND (reference sequence). This CDR3 is built from 13 residues. V lost 1 base and J 8 bases, leaving 11 bases between the germline ends. CDR3: CASSIAEHGGYTF. CDR3 nucleotides: TGTGCCAGTAGTATAGCCGAGCACGGGGGCTACACCTTC.

V and J are TRBV21-1 and TRBJ2-7; the table gives TRBD1 as D, unverified against the DNA. TRBV21-1 is a pseudogene locus. CDR3 length: 13 amino acids. The CDR3 DNA sequence: TGTGCCAGCTTTCTGACACCTACCTACGAGCAGTACTTC. It translates to CASFLTPTYEQYF.

This chain connects TRBV30 to TRBJ2-1; TRBD1 agrees at 7 bases. This CDR3 is 16 amino acids long. Germline values: CDR1 GTSNPN, CDR2 SVGIG (reference sequence). The ends lost 2 bases at V and 4 bases at J; junction bases unmatched: 11. The CDR3 DNA follows: TGTGCCTGGAGTCCTCCAAAGGGGGCTGGTTACAATGAGCAGTTCTTC. It yields the protein CAWSPPKGAGYNEQFF.

Comment on this clone: One junction end disagrees with the germline gene, perhaps due to a read error. The DNA for the CDR3 is TGTGTCAGCAGCCACACCCCAGATTCACCCCTCCACTTT. As protein: CVSSHTPDSPLHF. The J gene is TRBJ1-6, the V gene TRBV5-6; no clear D. Germline CDR1 is SGHDT and CDR2 is YYEEEE. This CDR3 has 13 residues.

This clone was recorded once. Other DNA sequences from this sample encode an identical CDR3 as well. The chain uses TRBV19 and TRBJ1-5, with TRBD1 identical over 8 bases. The trim removed 6 bases at V and 4 bases at J, leaving 5 bases unmatched. CDR1 is LNHDA, CDR2 SQIVND, per germline (reference sequence). There are 14 residues in the CDR3. For the CDR3, the DNA is TGTGCCAGTAGCTCTACAGGGGGGAATCAGCCCCAGCATTTT. This gives the protein CASSSTGGNQPQHF.

This rearrangement joins TRBV6-5 to TRBJ2-7, with D hard to call. CDR3 length equals 13 residues. The germline V gene has CDR1 MNHEY and CDR2 SVGAGI. The ends were cut back, 7 bases at V and 6 bases at J, with 16 bases in the middle. CDR3 amino acids: CASTQVNGFEQYF. The CDR3 coding sequence is TGTGCCAGCACCCAGGTAAATGGTTTCGAGCAGTACTTC.

The V call is TRBV6-1, the J call TRBJ2-1; 10 bases fit TRBD1. The CDR3 sequence is 17 residues long. After removal of 3 bases from V and 5 bases from J, the junction contained 10 bases not matched to a gene. The germline gives CDR1 MNHNS, CDR2 SASEGT. The CDR3 spells CASSETSGTGANNEQFF. The DNA for the CDR3 is TGTGCCAGCAGTGAGACGTCCGGGACAGGGGCCAACAATGAGCAGTTCTTC.

The genes are TRBV3-1 (or the pseudogene TRBV3-2) and TRBJ1-2, with TRBD1 matching over 8 bases. The V segment lost 3 bases and the J segment 8 bases; nucleotides outside the gene matches: 8. Germline CDR1 is LGHDT and CDR2 is YNNKEL (reference sequence). The CDR3 extends over 14 amino acids. The CDR3 DNA sequence: TGTGCCAGCAGCCATACGGACAGGGTCAACGGCTACACCTTC. Residues: CASSHTDRVNGYTF.